The clone carrying this T cell receptor beta chain was seen at least ten times. Its antigen is undetermined. From germline, CDR1 is MNHEY and CDR2 SVGAGI. The CDR3 loop spans 14 amino acids. Deletions cut 2 bases from V and 0 bases from J, with 7 bases between. These data originate in a study of T cells in Graves' hyperthyroidism and ophthalmopathy. Study-level information: The authors collected peripheral blood at initial diagnosis, before any treatment.

Overall study results and limits: Model output signaled ophthalmopathy a median roughly 6 months ahead of onset. Most thyroid clonotypes that were expanded above 0.001 also turned up in blood.

This sample holds PBMCs from less than 11 ml fresh peripheral blood. Amplification of TCR beta CDR3 regions was performed using RNA transcripts as template. TCR CDR3 underwent first-round RT-PCR with the HTBI primer set. TCRdb passed the multiplex PCR reads through MiXCR, listing each CDR3 protein once. The sample has some 500,000 distinct CDR3 sequences, roughly an eighth seen once. Sequencing was performed on blood. The V and J genes are TRBV6-5 and TRBJ1-1; D is uncertain. The sequence was collected from a woman between 18 and 29 years old with Graves' hyperthyroidism. CDR3 region: CASSYLLMNTEAFF. CDR3 sequence (DNA): TGTGCCAGCAGTTACCTATTGATGAACACTGAAGCTTTCTTT.